At least ten counts were recorded for the clone carrying this TCR beta chain. Its antigen remains unknown. This specimen belongs to a study of CD8 T cells in ankylosing spondylitis. General observations from the study: What appeared characteristic of ankylosing spondylitis blood was a TCR beta motif of under 10 highly homologous variants.

CDR3 length equals 15 residues. V shed 0 bases and J shed 7 bases, with 10 bases lying between them. TCRdb analysed the 5' RACE reads with MiXCR anew, one entry per CDR3 protein. The sample consists of over 200,000 distinct CDR3 sequences, over 9.5% of them appearing once. This receptor was obtained from a male donor with ankylosing spondylitis or in good health (not recorded which). V is TRBV12-3 or TRBV12-4 and J is TRBJ1-6; D remains ambiguous. What was sequenced was blood, either unsorted or a sorted T cell fraction (not recorded which). The CDR3 sequence is CASSLATRENSPLHF. CDR3 in DNA: TGTGCCAGCAGTTTAGCGACGAGGGAAAATTCACCCCTCCACTTT.